In its sample, the clone carrying this T cell receptor (beta chain) was seen once. The target antigen is unknown. This sample is drawn from a study of tissue T cells after allogeneic stem cell transplantation. Trimming at V came to 4 bases and at J to 3 bases, leaving 6 bases not matched to a gene. This CDR3 is 15 amino acids long. From germline, CDR1 is SGDLS and CDR2 YYNGEE. Survey-depth TCRbeta CDR3 sequencing reported V/J genes and productive frequencies. Sequencing was performed with immunoSEQ multiplex PCR; in TCRdb, only in-frame clones are kept and a portion is missing. In the table there are about 750 clones, about 80% of which are singletons. Study-level points and caveats: This small cohort was clinically heterogeneous, and sampling depth was a limitation. Within patients, tissue anatomy strongly shaped TCR repertoire composition.

Steroid-refractory graft-versus-host disease after allogeneic hematopoietic cell transplant qualified adults for prospective research-autopsy enrollment. The sequencing used bone marrow, collected at autopsy. This clonotype was sampled from a female patient aged 18-49 years with steroid-refractory graft-versus-host disease after an allogeneic stem cell transplant. Some T cells may be provided by the graft donor. The rearrangement joins TRBV9 to TRBJ2-3; 9 bases map to TRBD1. Written as DNA, the CDR3 is TGTGCCAGCAGCTCCCGGGACAGGGCTACAGATACGCAGTATTTT. It specifies CASSSRDRATDTQYF.